A selection of T cell receptor beta chains follows, all from one sample in a study of blood T cell repertoires in COVID-19. Clones were sequenced by immunoSEQ multiplex PCR, and TCRdb holds only the in-frame ones, with some missing. Here the sample spans some 56,000 clones, about 89% being singletons. Sequencing input: peripheral blood. The source is a human donor in a cohort sampled during active COVID-19. The CDR3 runs from the conserved cysteine through the conserved F or W. A D gene is named only where the DNA matches it firmly. For some rows the clone size is stated as once, few or many, or as a class when expanded; others skip it.

TRBJ2-7 | . | TRBD1 | TRBV4-3 | TGCGCCAGCAGCCCCGGGACAGGGGACTACGAGCAGTACTTC | CASSPGTGDYEQYF
TRBJ2-2 | . | TRBD1 | TRBV6-4 | TGTGCCAGCAGGAGGGCAGGGGGCGACACCGGGGAGCTGTTTTTT | CASRRAGGDTGELFF
TRBJ2-1 | . | TRBD2 | TRBV19 | TGTGCCAGTAGTATTAGGACTAGCGGAGAGGTATACAATGAGCAGTTCTTC | CASSIRTSGEVYNEQFF
TRBJ2-7 | . | TRBD2 | TRBV4-1 | TGCGCCAGCAGTCTTACATTTAGCGGGGGGCCTCCATACGAGCAGTACTTC | CASSLTFSGGPPYEQYF
TRBJ1-3 | . | . | TRBV5-4 | TGTGCCAGCAGCCGAACGCTCCCCAGCTCTGGAAACACCATATATTTT | CASSRTLPSSGNTIYF
TRBJ2-3 | . | TRBD2 | TRBV7-2 | TGTGCCAGCAGCCCCCGGGGAGCGGGAACAGATACGCAGTATTTT | CASSPRGAGTDTQYF
TRBJ2-3 | . | . | TRBV6-5 | TGTGCCAGCCGCCGGGGGGCTCTATCAGATACGCAGTATTTT | CASRRGALSDTQYF
TRBJ1-5 | . | . | TRBV15 | TGTGCCACCAGCAGAGATTGGTGGGGGGGAAGCAATCAGCCCCAGCATTTT | CATSRDWWGGSNQPQHF
TRBJ2-2 | . | TRBD1 | TRBV6-4 | TGTGCCAGGGGAGGGACTGGGACAGGGTACACCGGGGAGCTGTTTTTT | CARGGTGTGYTGELFF
TRBJ2-1 | . | TRBD2 | TRBV24-1 | TGTGCCACCAGTGATCCTAGCGGGGGGGAAGGTGAGCAGTTCTTC | CATSDPSGGEGEQFF
TRBJ2-3 | . | TRBD2 | TRBV5-8 | TGTGCCAGCAGCTTTCACCGGGGGGGCCACACAGATACGCAGTATTTT | CASSFHRGGHTDTQYF
TRBJ2-7 | . | TRBD1 | TRBV18 | TGTGCCAGCTCACCAGGGACAGGGCCCTACGAGCAGTACTTC | CASSPGTGPYEQYF
TRBJ2-7 | . | TRBD1 | TRBV2 | TGTGCCAGCAGGACCGGGACAGCGACCTACGAGCAGTACTTC | CASRTGTATYEQYF
TRBJ1-2 | . | TRBD1 | TRBV4-1 | TGCGCCAGCAGCCAAACAGGACAGGAATTATATGGCTACACCTTC | CASSQTGQELYGYTF
TRBJ2-3 | . | TRBD1 | TRBV7-9 | TGTGCCAGCAGACCCGGGACAGGGGGAGATACGCAGTATTTT | CASRPGTGGDTQYF
TRBJ1-5 | . | TRBD1 | TRBV3-1/TRBV3-2 | TGTGCCAGCAGACCAGTAGACAGGGACAGGGAATCGTCACCTCACCCCGATCAGCCCCAGCATTTT | CASRPVDRDRESSPHPDQPQHF
TRBJ2-2 | . | TRBD1 | TRBV30 | TGTGCCTGGATCCGGGACAGGGCGTTCGCCGGGGAGCTGTTTTTT | CAWIRDRAFAGELFF
TRBJ1-2 | . | . | TRBV7-9 | TGTGCCAGCAGCCCCGCCCCCGGGGTAAGCGGCTACACCTTC | CASSPAPGVSGYTF
TRBJ2-2 | . | . | TRBV2 | TGTGCCAGCAGTGAAACAAAACACACCGGGGAGCTGTTTTTT | CASSETKHTGELFF
TRBJ2-1 | few | . | TRBV7-8 | TGTGCCAGCAGTGCGGGGAACTACAATGAGCAGTTCTTC | CASSAGNYNEQFF
TRBJ1-2 | . | . | TRBV4-3 | TGCGCCAGCAGCCAAGATTTTACGACAGCAAACTATGGCTACACCTTC | CASSQDFTTANYGYTF
TRBJ2-7 | once | TRBD2 | TRBV7-2 | TGTGCCAGCAGAGTAGCGGGGGGCTACGAGCAGTACTTC | CASRVAGGYEQYF
TRBJ2-3 | . | . | TRBV20-1 | TGCAGGGCGGGGTCCACAGATACGCAGTATTTT | CRAGSTDTQYF
TRBJ2-1 | . | TRBD2 | TRBV7-3 | TGTGCCAGCAGCCCTGGCGGGGGACTAGCCCTTGAGCAGTTCTTC | CASSPGGGLALEQFF
TRBJ2-3 | once | TRBD2 | TRBV11-2 | TGTGCCAGCAGCTTAGATCTTTCGGGAGGGACTAGCACAGATACGCAGTATTTT | CASSLDLSGGTSTDTQYF
TRBJ2-3 | once | . | TRBV27 | TGTGCCAGCAGTTCCAGAATCACAGATACGCAGTATTTT | CASSSRITDTQYF